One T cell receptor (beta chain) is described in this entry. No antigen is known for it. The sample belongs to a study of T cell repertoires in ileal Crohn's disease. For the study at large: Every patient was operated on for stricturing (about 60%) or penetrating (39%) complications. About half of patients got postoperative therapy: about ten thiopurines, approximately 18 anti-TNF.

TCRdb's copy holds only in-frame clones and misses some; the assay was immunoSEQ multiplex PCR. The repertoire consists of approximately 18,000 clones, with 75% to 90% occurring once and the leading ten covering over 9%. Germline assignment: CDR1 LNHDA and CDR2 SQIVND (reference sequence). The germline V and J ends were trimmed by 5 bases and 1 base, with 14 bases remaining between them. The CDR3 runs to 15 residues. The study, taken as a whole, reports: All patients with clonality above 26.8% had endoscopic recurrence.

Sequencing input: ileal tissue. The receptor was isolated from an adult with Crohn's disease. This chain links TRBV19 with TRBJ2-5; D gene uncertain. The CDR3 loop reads CASSARSSPQETQYF. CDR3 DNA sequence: TGTGCCAGTAGTGCCCGGAGTAGTCCCCAAGAGACCCAGTACTTC.